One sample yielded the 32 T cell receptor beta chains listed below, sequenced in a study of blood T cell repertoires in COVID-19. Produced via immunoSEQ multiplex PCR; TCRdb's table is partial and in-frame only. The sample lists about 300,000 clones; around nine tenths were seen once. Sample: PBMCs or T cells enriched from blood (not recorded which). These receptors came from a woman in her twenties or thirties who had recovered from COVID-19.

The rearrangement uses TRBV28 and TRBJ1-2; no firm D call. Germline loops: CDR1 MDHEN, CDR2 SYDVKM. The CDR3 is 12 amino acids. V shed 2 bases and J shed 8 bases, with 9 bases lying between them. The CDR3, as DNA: TGTGCCAGCAGTTTAGCCACAGACGGCTACACCTTC. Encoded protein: CASSLATDGYTF.

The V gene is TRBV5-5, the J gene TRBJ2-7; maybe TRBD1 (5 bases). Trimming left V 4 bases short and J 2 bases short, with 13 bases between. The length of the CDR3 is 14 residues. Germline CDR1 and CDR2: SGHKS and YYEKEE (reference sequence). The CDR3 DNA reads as TGTGCCAGCAGCCGGCCCGACAGTACCTACGAGCAGTACTTC. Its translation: CASSRPDSTYEQYF.

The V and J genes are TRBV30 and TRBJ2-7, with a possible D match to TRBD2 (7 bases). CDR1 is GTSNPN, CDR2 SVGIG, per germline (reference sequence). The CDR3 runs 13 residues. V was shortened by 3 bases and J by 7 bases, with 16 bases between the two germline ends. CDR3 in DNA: TGTGCCTGGAGGAGGGGGGGGGCGAGAGAGCAGTACTTC. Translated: CAWRRGGAREQYF.

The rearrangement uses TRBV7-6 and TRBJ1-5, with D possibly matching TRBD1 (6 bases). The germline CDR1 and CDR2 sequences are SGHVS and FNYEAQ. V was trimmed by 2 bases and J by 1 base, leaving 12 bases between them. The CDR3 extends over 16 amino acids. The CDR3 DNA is TGTGCCAGCAGCTTATTCAGGGGTGGAAGCAATCAGCCCCAGCATTTT. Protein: CASSLFRGGSNQPQHF.

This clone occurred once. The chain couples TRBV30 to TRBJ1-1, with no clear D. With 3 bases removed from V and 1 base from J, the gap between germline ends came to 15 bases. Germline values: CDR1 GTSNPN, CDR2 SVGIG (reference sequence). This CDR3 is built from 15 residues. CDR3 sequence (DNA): TGTGCCTGGAGAAGATGGCCGGAGAGGAACACTGAAGCTTTCTTT. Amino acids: CAWRRWPERNTEAFF.

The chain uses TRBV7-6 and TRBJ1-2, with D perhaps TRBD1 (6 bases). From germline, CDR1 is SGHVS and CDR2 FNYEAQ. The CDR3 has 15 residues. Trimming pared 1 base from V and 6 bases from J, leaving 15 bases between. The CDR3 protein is CASSLGHRVTDGYTF. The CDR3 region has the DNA TGTGCCAGCAGCTTAGGCCACAGGGTGACGGATGGCTACACCTTC.

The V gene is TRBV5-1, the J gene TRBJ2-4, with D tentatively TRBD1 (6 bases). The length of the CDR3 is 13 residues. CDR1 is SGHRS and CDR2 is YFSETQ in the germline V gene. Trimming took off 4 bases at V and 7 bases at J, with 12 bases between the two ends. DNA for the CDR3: TGCGCCAGCAGCCAACAGGGAGCGAACATTCAGTACTTC. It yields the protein CASSQQGANIQYF.

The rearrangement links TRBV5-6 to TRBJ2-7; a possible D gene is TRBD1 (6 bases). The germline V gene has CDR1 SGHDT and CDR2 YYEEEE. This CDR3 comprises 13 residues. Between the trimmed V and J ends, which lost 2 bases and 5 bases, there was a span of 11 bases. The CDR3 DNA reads TGTGCCAGCAGCTTTTACTACAGGGACGAGCAGTACTTC. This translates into CASSFYYRDEQYF.

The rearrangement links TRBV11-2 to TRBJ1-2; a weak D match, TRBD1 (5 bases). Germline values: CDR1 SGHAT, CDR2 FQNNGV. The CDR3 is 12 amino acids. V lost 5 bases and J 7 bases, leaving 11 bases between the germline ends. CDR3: CASSHRGGGYTF. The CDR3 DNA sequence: TGTGCCAGCAGCCATCGGGGGGGTGGCTACACCTTC.

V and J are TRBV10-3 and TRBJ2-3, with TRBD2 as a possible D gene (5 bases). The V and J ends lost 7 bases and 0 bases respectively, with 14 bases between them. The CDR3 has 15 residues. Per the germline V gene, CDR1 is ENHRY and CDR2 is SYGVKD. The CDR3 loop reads CAINERPLSTDTQYF. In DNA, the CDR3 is TGTGCCATCAACGAGCGGCCCCTGAGCACAGATACGCAGTATTTT.

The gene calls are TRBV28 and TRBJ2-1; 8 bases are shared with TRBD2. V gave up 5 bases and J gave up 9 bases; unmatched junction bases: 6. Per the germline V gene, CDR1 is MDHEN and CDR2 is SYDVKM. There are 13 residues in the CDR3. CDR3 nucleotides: TGTGCCAGCAGTCCCCGGGGGGGTCTTGAGCAGTTCTTC. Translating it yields CASSPRGGLEQFF. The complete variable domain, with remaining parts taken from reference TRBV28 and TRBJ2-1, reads DVKVTQSSRYLVKRTGEKVFLECVQDMDHENMFWYRQDPGLGLRLIYFSYDVKMKEKGDIPEGYSVSREKKERFSLILESASTNQTSMYLCASSPRGGLEQFFGPGTRLTVL.

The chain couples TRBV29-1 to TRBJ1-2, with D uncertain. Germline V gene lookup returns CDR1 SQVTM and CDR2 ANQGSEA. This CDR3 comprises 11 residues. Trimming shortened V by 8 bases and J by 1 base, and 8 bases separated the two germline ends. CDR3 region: CSTTDNYGYTF. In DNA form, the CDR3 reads TGCAGCACAACAGATAACTATGGCTACACCTTC. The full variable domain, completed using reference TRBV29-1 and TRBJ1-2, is SAVISQKPSRDICQRGTSLTIQCQVDSQVTMMFWYRQQPGQSLTLIATANQGSEATYESGFVIDKFPISRPNLTFSTLTVSNMSPEDSSIYLCSTTDNYGYTFGSGTRLTVV.

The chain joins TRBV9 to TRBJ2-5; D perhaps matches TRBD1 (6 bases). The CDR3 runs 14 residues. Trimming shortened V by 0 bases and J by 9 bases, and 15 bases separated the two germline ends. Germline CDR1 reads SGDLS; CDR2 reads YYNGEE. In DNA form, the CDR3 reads TGTGCCAGCAGCGTAGGGCTTACAGGGTGGTCCCAGTACTTC. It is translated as CASSVGLTGWSQYF.

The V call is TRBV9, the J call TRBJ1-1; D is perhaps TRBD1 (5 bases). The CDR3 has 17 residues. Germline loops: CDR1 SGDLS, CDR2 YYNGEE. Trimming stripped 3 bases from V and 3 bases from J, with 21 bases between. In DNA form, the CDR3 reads TGTGCCAGCAGCGCTCCTTCCGGGGGGAGGCGGGACACTGAAGCTTTCTTT. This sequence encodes CASSAPSGGRRDTEAFF.

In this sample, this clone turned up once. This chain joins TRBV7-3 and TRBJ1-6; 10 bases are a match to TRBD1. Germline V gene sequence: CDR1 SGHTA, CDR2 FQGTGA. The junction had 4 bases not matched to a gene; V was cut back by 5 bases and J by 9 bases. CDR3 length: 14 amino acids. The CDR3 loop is CASSTGTGASPLHF. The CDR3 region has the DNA TGTGCCAGCAGCACCGGGACAGGGGCTTCACCCCTCCACTTT.

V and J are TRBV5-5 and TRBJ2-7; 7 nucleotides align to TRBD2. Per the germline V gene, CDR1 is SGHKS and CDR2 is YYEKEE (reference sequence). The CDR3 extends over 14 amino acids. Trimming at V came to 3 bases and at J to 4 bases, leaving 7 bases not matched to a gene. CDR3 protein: CASSWGQGGYEQYF. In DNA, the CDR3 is TGTGCCAGCAGCTGGGGCCAGGGAGGGTACGAGCAGTACTTC.

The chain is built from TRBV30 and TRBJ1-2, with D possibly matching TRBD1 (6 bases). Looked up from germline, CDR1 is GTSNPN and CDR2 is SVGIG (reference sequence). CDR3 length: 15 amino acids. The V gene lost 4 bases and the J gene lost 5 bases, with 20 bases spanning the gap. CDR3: CAWTGMAGDLYGYTF. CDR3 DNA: TGTGCCTGGACTGGAATGGCAGGGGATCTGTATGGCTACACCTTC.

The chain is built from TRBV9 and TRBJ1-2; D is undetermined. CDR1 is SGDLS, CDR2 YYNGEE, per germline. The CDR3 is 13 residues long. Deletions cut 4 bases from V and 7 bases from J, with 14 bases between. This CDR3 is CASSPDGSGGYTF. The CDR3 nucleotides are TGTGCCAGCAGCCCGGACGGCAGCGGTGGCTACACCTTC.

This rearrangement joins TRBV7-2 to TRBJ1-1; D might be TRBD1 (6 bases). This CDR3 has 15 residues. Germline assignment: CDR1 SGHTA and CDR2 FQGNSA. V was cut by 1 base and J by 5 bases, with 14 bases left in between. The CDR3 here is CASSLDRGGQTEAFF. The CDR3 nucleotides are TGTGCCAGCAGCTTAGATAGGGGGGGGCAAACTGAAGCTTTCTTT.

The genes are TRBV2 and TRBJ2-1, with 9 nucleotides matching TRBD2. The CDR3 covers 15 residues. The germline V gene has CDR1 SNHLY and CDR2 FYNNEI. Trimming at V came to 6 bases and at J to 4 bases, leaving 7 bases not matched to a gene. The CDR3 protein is CASSPQRGAYNEQFF. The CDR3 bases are TGTGCCAGCAGCCCCCAGCGGGGGGCTTACAATGAGCAGTTCTTC.

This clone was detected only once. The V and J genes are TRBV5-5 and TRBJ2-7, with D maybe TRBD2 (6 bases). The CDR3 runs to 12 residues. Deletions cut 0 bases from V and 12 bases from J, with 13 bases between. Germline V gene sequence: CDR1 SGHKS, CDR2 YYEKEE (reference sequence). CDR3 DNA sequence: TGTGCCAGCAGCTTGGGCGGGACGTCTCTGTACTTC. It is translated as CASSLGGTSLYF.

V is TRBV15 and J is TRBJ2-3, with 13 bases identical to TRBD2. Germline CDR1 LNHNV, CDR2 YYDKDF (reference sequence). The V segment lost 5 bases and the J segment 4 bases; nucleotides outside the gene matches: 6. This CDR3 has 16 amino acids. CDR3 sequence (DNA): TGTGCCACCAGCGCCCGACTAGCGGGGGGCGCAGATACGCAGTATTTT. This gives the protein CATSARLAGGADTQYF.

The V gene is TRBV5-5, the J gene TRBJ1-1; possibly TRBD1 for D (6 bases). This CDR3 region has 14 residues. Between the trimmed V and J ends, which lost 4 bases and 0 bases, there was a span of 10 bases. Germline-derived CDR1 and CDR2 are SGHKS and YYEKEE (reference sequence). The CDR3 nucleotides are TGTGCCAGCAGCGCGACAGGTTTGAACACTGAAGCTTTCTTT. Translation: CASSATGLNTEAFF.

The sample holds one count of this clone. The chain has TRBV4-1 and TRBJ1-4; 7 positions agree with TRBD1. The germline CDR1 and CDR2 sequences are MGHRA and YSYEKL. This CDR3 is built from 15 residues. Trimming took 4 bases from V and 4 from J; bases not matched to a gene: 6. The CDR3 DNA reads TGCGCCAGCAGCCCCGAAGGGGGCGGTAATGAAAAACTGTTTTTT. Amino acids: CASSPEGGGNEKLFF.

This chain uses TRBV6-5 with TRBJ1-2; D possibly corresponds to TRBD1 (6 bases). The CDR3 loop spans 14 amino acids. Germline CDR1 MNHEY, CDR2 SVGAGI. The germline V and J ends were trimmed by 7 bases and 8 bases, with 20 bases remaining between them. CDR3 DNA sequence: TGTGCCAGCACTCCTCCGGGCAGCCAGGGGGGCTACACCTTC. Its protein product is CASTPPGSQGGYTF.

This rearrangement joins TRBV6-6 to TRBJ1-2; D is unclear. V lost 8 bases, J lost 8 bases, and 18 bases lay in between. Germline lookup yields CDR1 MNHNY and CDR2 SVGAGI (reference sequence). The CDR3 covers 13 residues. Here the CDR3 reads CASYPQTSAGYTF. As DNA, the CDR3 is TGTGCCAGCTATCCTCAAACTTCTGCCGGCTACACCTTC.

The CDR3 nucleotides read TGTGCCACCGAACCCTCCGGACAGCTGAATGAGCAGTTCTTC. The encoded protein is CATEPSGQLNEQFF. The V and J genes are TRBV28 and TRBJ2-1; D is possibly TRBD1 (6 bases). CDR1 MDHEN and CDR2 SYDVKM come from the germline V gene. V was clipped by 10 bases and J by 7 bases, with 20 bases between them. The CDR3 covers 14 residues.

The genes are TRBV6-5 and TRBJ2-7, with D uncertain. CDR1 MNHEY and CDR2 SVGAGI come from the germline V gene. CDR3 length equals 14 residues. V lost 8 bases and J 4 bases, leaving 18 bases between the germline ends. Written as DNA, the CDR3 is TGTGCCAGCCGCACTTCCACGAACCGATACGAGCAGTACTTC. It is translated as CASRTSTNRYEQYF.

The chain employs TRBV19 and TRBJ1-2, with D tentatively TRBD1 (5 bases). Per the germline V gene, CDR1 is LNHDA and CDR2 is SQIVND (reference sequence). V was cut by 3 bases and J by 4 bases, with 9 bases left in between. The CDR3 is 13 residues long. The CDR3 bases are TGTGCCAGTAGTATTGCGGGGGTCTATGGCTACACCTTC. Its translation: CASSIAGVYGYTF.

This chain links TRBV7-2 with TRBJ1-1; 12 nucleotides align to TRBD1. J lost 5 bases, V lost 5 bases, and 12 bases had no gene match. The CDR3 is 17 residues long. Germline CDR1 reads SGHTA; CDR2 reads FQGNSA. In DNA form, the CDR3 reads TGTGCCAGCAGCCCAGTCCCGGGACAGGGGGCGAGGACTGAAGCTTTCTTT. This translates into CASSPVPGQGARTEAFF. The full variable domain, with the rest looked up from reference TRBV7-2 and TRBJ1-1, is GAGVSQSPSNKVTEKGKDVELRCDPISGHTALYWYRQSLGQGLEFLIYFQGNSAPDKSGLPSDRFSAERTGGSVSTLTIQRTQQEDSAVYLCASSPVPGQGARTEAFFGQGTRLTVV.

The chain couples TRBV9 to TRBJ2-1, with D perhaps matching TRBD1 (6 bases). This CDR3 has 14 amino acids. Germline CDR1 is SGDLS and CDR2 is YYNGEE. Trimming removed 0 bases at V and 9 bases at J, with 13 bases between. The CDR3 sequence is CASSVEVTGREQFF. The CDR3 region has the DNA TGTGCCAGCAGCGTAGAGGTCACAGGGCGTGAGCAGTTCTTC.

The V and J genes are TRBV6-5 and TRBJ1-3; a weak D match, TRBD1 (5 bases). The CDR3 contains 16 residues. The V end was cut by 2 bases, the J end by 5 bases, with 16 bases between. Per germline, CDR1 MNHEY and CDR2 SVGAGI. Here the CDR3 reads CASSYSQRQYRNTIYF. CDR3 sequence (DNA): TGTGCCAGCAGTTACAGCCAACGACAGTATCGAAACACCATATATTTT.